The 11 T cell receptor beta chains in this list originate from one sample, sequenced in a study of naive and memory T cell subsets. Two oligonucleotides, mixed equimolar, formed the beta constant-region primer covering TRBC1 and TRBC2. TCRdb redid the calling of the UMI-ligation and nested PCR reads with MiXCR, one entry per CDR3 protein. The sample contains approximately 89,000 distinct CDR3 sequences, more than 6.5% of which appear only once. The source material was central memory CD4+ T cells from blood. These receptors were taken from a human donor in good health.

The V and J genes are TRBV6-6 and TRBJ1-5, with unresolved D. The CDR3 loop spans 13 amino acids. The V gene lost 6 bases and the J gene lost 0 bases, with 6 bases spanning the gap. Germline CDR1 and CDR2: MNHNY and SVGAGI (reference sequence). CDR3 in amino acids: CASSPNSNQPQHF. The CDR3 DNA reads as TGTGCCAGCAGCCCCAATAGCAATCAGCCCCAGCATTTT.

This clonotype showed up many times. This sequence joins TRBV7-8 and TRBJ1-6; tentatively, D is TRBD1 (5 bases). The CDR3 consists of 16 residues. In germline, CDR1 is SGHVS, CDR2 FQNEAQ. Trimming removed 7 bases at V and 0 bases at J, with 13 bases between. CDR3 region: CASTGLLTSYNSPLHF. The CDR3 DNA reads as TGTGCCAGCACGGGACTGTTAACCTCCTATAATTCACCCCTCCACTTT.

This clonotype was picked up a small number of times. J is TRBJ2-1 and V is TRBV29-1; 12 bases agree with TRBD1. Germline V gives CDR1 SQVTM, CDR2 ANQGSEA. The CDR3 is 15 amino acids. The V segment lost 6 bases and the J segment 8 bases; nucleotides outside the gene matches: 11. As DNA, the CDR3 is TGCAGCGTAGGCCGACGGGACAGGGGGCTCGATGAGCAGTTCTTC. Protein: CSVGRRDRGLDEQFF.

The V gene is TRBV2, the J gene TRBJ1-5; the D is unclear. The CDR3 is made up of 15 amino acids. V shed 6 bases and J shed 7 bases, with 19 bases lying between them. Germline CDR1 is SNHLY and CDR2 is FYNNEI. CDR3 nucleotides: TGTGCCAGCAGCCGGGCCACCAGTGGTGGGCAGCCCCAGCATTTT. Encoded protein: CASSRATSGGQPQHF.

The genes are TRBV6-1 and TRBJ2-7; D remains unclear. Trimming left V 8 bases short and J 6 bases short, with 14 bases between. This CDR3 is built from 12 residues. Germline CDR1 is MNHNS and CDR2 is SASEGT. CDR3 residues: CASSSGFGEQYF. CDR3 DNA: TGTGCCAGCTCGTCCGGGTTCGGCGAGCAGTACTTC.

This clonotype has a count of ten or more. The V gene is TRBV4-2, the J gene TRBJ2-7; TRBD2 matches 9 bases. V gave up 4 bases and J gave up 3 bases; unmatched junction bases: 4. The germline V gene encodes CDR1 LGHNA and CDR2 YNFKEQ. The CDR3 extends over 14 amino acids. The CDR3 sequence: CASSPRSGSYEQYF. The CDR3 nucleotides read TGTGCCAGCAGCCCTCGTAGCGGGAGCTACGAGCAGTACTTC.

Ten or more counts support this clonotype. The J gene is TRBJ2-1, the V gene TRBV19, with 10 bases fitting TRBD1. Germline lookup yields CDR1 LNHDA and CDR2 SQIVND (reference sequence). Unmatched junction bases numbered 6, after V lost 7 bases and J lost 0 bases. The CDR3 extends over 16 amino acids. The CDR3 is CASTSGQGGSYNEQFF. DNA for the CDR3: TGTGCCAGTACCTCCGGACAGGGGGGCTCCTACAATGAGCAGTTCTTC.

The CDR3 DNA reads as TGCAGTGCTACAACAGGGTACAAAAACATTCAGTACTTC. It yields the protein CSATTGYKNIQYF. The genes are TRBV20-1 and TRBJ2-4, with D perhaps TRBD1 (6 bases). V lost 4 bases, J lost 3 bases, and 10 bases lay in between. Germline CDR1 and CDR2: DFQATT and SNEGSKA (reference sequence). The CDR3 consists of 13 residues.

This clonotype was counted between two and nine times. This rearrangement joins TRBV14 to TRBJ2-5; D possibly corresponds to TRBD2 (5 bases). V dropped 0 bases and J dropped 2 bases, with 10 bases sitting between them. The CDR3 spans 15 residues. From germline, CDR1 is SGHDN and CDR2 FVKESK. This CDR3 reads CASSQDLRVQETQYF. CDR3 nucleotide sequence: TGTGCCAGCAGCCAAGATTTGAGGGTTCAAGAGACCCAGTACTTC.

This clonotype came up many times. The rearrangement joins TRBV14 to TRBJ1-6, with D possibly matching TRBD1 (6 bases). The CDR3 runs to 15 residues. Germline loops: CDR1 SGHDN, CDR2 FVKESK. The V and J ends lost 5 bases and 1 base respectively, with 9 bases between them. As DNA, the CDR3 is TGTGCCAGCAGCACAAGGGGGTCCTATAATTCACCCCTCCACTTT. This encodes CASSTRGSYNSPLHF.

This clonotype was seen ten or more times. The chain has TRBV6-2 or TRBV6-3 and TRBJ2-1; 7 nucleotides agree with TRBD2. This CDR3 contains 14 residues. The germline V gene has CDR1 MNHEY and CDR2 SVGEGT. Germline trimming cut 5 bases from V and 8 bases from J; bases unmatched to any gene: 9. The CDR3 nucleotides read TGTGCCAGCAGTGCGGAGGGACTAAACTATGAGCAGTTCTTC. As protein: CASSAEGLNYEQFF.